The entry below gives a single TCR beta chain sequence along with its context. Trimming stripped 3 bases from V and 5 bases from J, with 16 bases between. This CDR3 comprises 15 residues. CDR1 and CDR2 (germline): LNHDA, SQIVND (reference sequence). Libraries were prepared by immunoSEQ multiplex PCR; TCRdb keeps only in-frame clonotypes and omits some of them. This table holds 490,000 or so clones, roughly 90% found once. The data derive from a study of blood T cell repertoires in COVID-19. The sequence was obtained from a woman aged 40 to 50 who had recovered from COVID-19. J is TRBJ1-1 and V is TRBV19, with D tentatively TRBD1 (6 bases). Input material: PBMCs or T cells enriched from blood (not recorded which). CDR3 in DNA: TGTGCCAGTAGTATTTTGGGCAGGGGTAATACTGAAGCTTTCTTT. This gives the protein CASSILGRGNTEAFF. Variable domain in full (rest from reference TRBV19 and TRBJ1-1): DGGITQSPKYLFRKEGQNVTLSCEQNLNHDAMYWYRQDPGQGLRLIYYSQIVNDFQKGDIAEGYSVSREKKESFPLTVTSAQKNPTAFYLCASSILGRGNTEAFFGQGTRLTVV.